The 10 T cell receptor beta chains below all came from one sample that was sequenced in a study of cytomegalovirus exposure and HLA in healthy donors. Researchers ran the PCR with 60 Vbeta and 13 Jbeta primers. The table came from immunoSEQ multiplex PCR; TCRdb's copy has only in-frame clones and leaves some out. The repertoire has more than 95,000 clones, about four fifths of them found once; the top ten carry roughly 1.2%. Sequencing input: PBMCs. These receptors originate from a man in his forties in good health and CMV-seronegative.

J is TRBJ2-7 and V is TRBV7-9, with D perhaps TRBD2 (6 bases). Trimming removed 11 bases from V and 2 bases from J, with 16 bases in between. Germline-derived CDR1 and CDR2 are SEHNR and FQNEAQ (reference sequence). This CDR3 is built from 13 residues. CDR3 coding DNA: TGTGCCCATGGGGGAGGTAGAGCCTACGAGCAGTACTTC. It yields the protein CAHGGGRAYEQYF.

The J gene is TRBJ1-2, the V gene TRBV19; 7 positions agree with TRBD1. CDR1 LNHDA and CDR2 SQIVND come from the germline V gene (reference sequence). CDR3 length: 15 amino acids. Losses at the gene ends were 5 bases for V and 5 bases for J; bases not matched to a gene: 11. CDR3 coding DNA: TGTGCCAGTAGTCCAAACACAGGGGCTGGGTATGGCTACACCTTC. It encodes CASSPNTGAGYGYTF.

V gene TRBV11-2 combines with J gene TRBJ2-5, with 9 bases matching TRBD1. The CDR3 has 14 residues. The V and J ends lost 4 bases and 5 bases, in that order; junction bases with no gene match: 5. CDR1 is SGHAT and CDR2 is FQNNGV in the germline V gene. The chain's CDR3 is CASSSQGAGETQYF. CDR3 nucleotide sequence: TGTGCCAGCAGCTCACAGGGGGCCGGGGAGACCCAGTACTTC.

This clone was detected once. The V and J genes are TRBV7-9 and TRBJ2-5, with D possibly TRBD1 on 6 matching bases. The V gene lost 7 bases and the J gene lost 7 bases, with 16 bases spanning the gap. Germline CDR1 SEHNR, CDR2 FQNEAQ (reference sequence). The CDR3 has 13 amino acids. CDR3 sequence: CASNSRARGTQYF. The DNA for the CDR3 is TGTGCCAGCAACTCTCGGGCCAGGGGGACCCAGTACTTC. The full variable domain, its missing parts supplied by reference TRBV7-9 and TRBJ2-5, is DTGVSQNPRHKITKRGQNVTFRCDPISEHNRLYWYRQTLGQGPEFLTYFQNEAQLEKSRLLSDRFSAERPKGSFSTLEIQRTEQGDSAMYLCASNSRARGTQYFGPGTRLLVL.

CDR3 sequence reads: CASSTSGVTEAFF. The CDR3 coding sequence is TGTGCCAGTAGTACCTCAGGGGTTACTGAAGCTTTCTTT. The chain couples TRBV19 to TRBJ1-1; TRBD1 might be the D (6 bases). The germline gives CDR1 LNHDA, CDR2 SQIVND (reference sequence). V dropped 4 bases and J dropped 5 bases, with 11 bases sitting between them. The CDR3 runs to 13 residues.

The rearrangement links TRBV27 to TRBJ2-5, with TRBD1 matching over 7 bases. V lost 2 bases, J lost 5 bases, and 5 bases stayed unmatched. The length of the CDR3 is 14 residues. Germline CDR1 is MNHEY and CDR2 is SMNVEV (reference sequence). CDR3 sequence reads: CASSLRQGGETQYF. CDR3 sequence (DNA): TGTGCCAGCAGTTTAAGACAGGGCGGGGAGACCCAGTACTTC.

The chain joins TRBV7-9 to TRBJ2-1; 8 nucleotides align to TRBD1. There are 13 residues in the CDR3. The V segment lost 5 bases and the J segment 10 bases; nucleotides outside the gene matches: 7. Germline lookup yields CDR1 SEHNR and CDR2 FQNEAQ (reference sequence). In nucleotides, the CDR3 is TGTGCCAGCAGCAGACAGGGGCAGGTGGAGCAGTTCTTC. Its translation is CASSRQGQVEQFF.

This chain links TRBV6-5 with TRBJ2-5; D ambiguous. The ends were cut back, 7 bases at V and 1 base at J, with 16 bases in the middle. This CDR3 has 15 amino acids. Germline assignment: CDR1 MNHEY and CDR2 SVGAGI. DNA for the CDR3: TGTGCCAGCACCTACCCGGTGGAGCTCCAAGAGACCCAGTACTTC. Translating gives CASTYPVELQETQYF.

The gene calls are TRBV28 and TRBJ2-7; TRBD1 might be the D (6 bases). CDR1 and CDR2 from the germline V gene are MDHEN and SYDVKM. This CDR3 is 17 amino acids long. Trimming shortened V by 4 bases and J by 0 bases, and 19 bases separated the two germline ends. The DNA for the CDR3 is TGTGCCAGCAGTTCCCCCGCCCAACAGGGAAGCTCCTACGAGCAGTACTTC. Its protein product is CASSSPAQQGSSYEQYF.

The chain employs TRBV6-5 and TRBJ1-2, with D tentatively TRBD1 (5 bases). Per germline, CDR1 MNHEY and CDR2 SVGAGI. V lost 5 bases and J lost 8, with 18 bases in between. The CDR3 runs 14 residues. The CDR3 bases are TGTGCCAGCAGTCAGGCAGGGCGTCGGGTGGGCTACACCTTC. This sequence encodes CASSQAGRRVGYTF.